Listed below are T cell receptor beta chains from one sample, sequenced in a study of cytomegalovirus exposure and HLA in healthy donors. Generated by immunoSEQ multiplex PCR, the TCRdb table keeps only in-frame clones and is missing some. The data contain roughly 120,000 clones, 79% of them singletons. The material sequenced was PBMCs. The receptors come from a man aged 18 to 30 in good health and CMV-seronegative. The CDR3 runs from the conserved cysteine through the conserved F or W. A D gene is named only where the DNA matches it firmly. Clone sizes are given selectively: once, few, many, or a class where the clone is expanded.

v_call	d_call	j_call	clone_size	cdr3_nt	cdr3_aa
TRBV7-3	NA	TRBJ2-3	few	TGTGCCAGCAGACCCGGGGGGCGCACAGATACGCAGTATTTT	CASRPGGRTDTQYF
TRBV13	NA	TRBJ2-3	NA	TGTGCCAGCAGCTACCGGACAGACATTGGCGCAGATACGCAGTATTTT	CASSYRTDIGADTQYF
TRBV9	NA	TRBJ2-1	NA	TGTGCCAGCAGCCCCTCAGGGGGGCGGGGCAATGAGCAGTTCTTC	CASSPSGGRGNEQFF
TRBV6-5	NA	TRBJ2-7	NA	TGTGCCAGTAGACTACGGTCCGGGAGCCCCTACGAGCAGTACTTC	CASRLRSGSPYEQYF
TRBV7-6	NA	TRBJ1-2	NA	TGTGCCAGCAGCTTAGCGCACCCGGGGGAGGGTGGCTACACCTTC	CASSLAHPGEGGYTF
TRBV6-1	NA	TRBJ2-3	NA	TGTGCCAGCAGTGGTAAACGCAGGGGCAGGAGCACAGATACGCAGTATTTT	CASSGKRRGRSTDTQYF
TRBV6-5	NA	TRBJ2-1	NA	TGTGCCAGCAGTTCCCGACTATGGGAGCAGTTCTTC	CASSSRLWEQFF
TRBV6-5	TRBD1	TRBJ2-7	NA	TGTGCCAGCACCCAAGGGGGGACAGGGAGGGACGAGCAGTACTTC	CASTQGGTGRDEQYF
TRBV5-1	TRBD2	TRBJ2-1	NA	TGCGCCAGCAGCCTCGGAGCGGGAGCCTACAATGAGCAGTTCTTC	CASSLGAGAYNEQFF
TRBV7-2	TRBD1	TRBJ1-6	NA	TGTGCCAGCAGCTTAGAAGGGGGCAAGTTCTCACCCCTCCACTTT	CASSLEGGKFSPLHF
TRBV29-1	TRBD2	TRBJ2-5	few	TGCAGCGCCAGCAGACTAGCGGGGACCCCTCTGGGAAAGACCCAGTACTTC	CSASRLAGTPLGKTQYF
TRBV2	NA	TRBJ1-1	few	TGTGCCAGCAGTGAACGGTCGTTTGAAGCTTTCTTT	CASSERSFEAFF
TRBV28	NA	TRBJ1-2	NA	TGTGCCAGCAACCTGCCGGACAGCCCCTATGGCTACACCTTC	CASNLPDSPYGYTF
TRBV4-3	NA	TRBJ2-3	NA	TGCGCCAGCAGCCAATTCTACGGGAGTACGCAGTATTTT	CASSQFYGSTQYF
TRBV28	TRBD1	TRBJ2-7	NA	TGTGCCAGCAGTCAACCGGGACAGGGTTCCTACGAGCAGTACTTC	CASSQPGQGSYEQYF
TRBV7-7	NA	TRBJ1-3	once	TGTGCTAGCAGCTTAACGTCCCAGAACACCATATATTTT	CASSLTSQNTIYF
TRBV10-3	TRBD1	TRBJ2-7	NA	TGTGCCATCAGTGAGTTGGGACAGCGGCGCTCCTACGAGCAGTACTTC	CAISELGQRRSYEQYF
TRBV5-1	TRBD2	TRBJ2-5	NA	TGCGCCAGCAGCTTGGCAGCTAGCGGGAAAGAGACCCAGTACTTC	CASSLAASGKETQYF
TRBV7-7	NA	TRBJ2-2	NA	TGTGCTAGCAGCCCGGGACAAAACACCGGGGAGCTGTTTTTT	CASSPGQNTGELFF
TRBV4-3	TRBD1	TRBJ2-1	few	TGCGCCAGCAGCCAGGGGAGGACAGGGTTCGATGAGCAGTTCTTC	CASSQGRTGFDEQFF
TRBV5-4	NA	TRBJ1-1	NA	TGTGCCAGCAGCTTGGAGGGGTGGACTGAAGCTTTCTTT	CASSLEGWTEAFF
TRBV4-3	TRBD1	TRBJ1-1	few	TGCGCCAGCAGCCAAGATCGGGACAGACCGAACACTGAAGCTTTCTTT	CASSQDRDRPNTEAFF
TRBV30	NA	TRBJ2-7	NA	TGTGCCTGGAGGTACGGGGTCCTAGCCTACGAGCAGTACTTC	CAWRYGVLAYEQYF
TRBV6-4	TRBD1	TRBJ2-2	NA	TGTGCCAGCAGTGACCGCGCTGGACAGGGGGCGCCCGGGGAGCTGTTTTTT	CASSDRAGQGAPGELFF
TRBV6-5	NA	TRBJ1-1	once	TGTGCCAGCAAAACAACAAAAAACACTGAAGCTTTCTTT	CASKTTKNTEAFF
TRBV28	NA	TRBJ1-5	NA	TGTGCCAGCAGTTTGCCAGAGGGCCTAGGGCAGCCCCAGCATTTT	CASSLPEGLGQPQHF
TRBV6-5	NA	TRBJ1-1	few	TGTGCCAGCGAGAGCCTAGGAGCTTTCTTT	CASESLGAFF